This T cell receptor (beta chain) was recorded in a study of blood T cell repertoires in COVID-19. The junction had 3 bases not matched to a gene; V was cut back by 2 bases and J by 3 bases. CDR1 and CDR2 (germline): LGHDT, YNNKEL (reference sequence). The CDR3 spans 14 residues. The method was immunoSEQ multiplex PCR; TCRdb's version includes in-frame clones alone and lacks a portion of them. The sample consists of about 230,000 clones, approximately 80% of them appearing once. The sequence was collected from a man aged 35 to 55 with acute or convalescent COVID-19. The J gene is TRBJ2-7, the V gene TRBV3-1 (or the pseudogene TRBV3-2); TRBD2 agrees at 8 bases. Specimen: peripheral blood. The CDR3 reads CASSQSAGGYEQYF. CDR3 coding DNA: TGTGCCAGCAGCCAAAGCGCGGGAGGCTACGAGCAGTACTTC.